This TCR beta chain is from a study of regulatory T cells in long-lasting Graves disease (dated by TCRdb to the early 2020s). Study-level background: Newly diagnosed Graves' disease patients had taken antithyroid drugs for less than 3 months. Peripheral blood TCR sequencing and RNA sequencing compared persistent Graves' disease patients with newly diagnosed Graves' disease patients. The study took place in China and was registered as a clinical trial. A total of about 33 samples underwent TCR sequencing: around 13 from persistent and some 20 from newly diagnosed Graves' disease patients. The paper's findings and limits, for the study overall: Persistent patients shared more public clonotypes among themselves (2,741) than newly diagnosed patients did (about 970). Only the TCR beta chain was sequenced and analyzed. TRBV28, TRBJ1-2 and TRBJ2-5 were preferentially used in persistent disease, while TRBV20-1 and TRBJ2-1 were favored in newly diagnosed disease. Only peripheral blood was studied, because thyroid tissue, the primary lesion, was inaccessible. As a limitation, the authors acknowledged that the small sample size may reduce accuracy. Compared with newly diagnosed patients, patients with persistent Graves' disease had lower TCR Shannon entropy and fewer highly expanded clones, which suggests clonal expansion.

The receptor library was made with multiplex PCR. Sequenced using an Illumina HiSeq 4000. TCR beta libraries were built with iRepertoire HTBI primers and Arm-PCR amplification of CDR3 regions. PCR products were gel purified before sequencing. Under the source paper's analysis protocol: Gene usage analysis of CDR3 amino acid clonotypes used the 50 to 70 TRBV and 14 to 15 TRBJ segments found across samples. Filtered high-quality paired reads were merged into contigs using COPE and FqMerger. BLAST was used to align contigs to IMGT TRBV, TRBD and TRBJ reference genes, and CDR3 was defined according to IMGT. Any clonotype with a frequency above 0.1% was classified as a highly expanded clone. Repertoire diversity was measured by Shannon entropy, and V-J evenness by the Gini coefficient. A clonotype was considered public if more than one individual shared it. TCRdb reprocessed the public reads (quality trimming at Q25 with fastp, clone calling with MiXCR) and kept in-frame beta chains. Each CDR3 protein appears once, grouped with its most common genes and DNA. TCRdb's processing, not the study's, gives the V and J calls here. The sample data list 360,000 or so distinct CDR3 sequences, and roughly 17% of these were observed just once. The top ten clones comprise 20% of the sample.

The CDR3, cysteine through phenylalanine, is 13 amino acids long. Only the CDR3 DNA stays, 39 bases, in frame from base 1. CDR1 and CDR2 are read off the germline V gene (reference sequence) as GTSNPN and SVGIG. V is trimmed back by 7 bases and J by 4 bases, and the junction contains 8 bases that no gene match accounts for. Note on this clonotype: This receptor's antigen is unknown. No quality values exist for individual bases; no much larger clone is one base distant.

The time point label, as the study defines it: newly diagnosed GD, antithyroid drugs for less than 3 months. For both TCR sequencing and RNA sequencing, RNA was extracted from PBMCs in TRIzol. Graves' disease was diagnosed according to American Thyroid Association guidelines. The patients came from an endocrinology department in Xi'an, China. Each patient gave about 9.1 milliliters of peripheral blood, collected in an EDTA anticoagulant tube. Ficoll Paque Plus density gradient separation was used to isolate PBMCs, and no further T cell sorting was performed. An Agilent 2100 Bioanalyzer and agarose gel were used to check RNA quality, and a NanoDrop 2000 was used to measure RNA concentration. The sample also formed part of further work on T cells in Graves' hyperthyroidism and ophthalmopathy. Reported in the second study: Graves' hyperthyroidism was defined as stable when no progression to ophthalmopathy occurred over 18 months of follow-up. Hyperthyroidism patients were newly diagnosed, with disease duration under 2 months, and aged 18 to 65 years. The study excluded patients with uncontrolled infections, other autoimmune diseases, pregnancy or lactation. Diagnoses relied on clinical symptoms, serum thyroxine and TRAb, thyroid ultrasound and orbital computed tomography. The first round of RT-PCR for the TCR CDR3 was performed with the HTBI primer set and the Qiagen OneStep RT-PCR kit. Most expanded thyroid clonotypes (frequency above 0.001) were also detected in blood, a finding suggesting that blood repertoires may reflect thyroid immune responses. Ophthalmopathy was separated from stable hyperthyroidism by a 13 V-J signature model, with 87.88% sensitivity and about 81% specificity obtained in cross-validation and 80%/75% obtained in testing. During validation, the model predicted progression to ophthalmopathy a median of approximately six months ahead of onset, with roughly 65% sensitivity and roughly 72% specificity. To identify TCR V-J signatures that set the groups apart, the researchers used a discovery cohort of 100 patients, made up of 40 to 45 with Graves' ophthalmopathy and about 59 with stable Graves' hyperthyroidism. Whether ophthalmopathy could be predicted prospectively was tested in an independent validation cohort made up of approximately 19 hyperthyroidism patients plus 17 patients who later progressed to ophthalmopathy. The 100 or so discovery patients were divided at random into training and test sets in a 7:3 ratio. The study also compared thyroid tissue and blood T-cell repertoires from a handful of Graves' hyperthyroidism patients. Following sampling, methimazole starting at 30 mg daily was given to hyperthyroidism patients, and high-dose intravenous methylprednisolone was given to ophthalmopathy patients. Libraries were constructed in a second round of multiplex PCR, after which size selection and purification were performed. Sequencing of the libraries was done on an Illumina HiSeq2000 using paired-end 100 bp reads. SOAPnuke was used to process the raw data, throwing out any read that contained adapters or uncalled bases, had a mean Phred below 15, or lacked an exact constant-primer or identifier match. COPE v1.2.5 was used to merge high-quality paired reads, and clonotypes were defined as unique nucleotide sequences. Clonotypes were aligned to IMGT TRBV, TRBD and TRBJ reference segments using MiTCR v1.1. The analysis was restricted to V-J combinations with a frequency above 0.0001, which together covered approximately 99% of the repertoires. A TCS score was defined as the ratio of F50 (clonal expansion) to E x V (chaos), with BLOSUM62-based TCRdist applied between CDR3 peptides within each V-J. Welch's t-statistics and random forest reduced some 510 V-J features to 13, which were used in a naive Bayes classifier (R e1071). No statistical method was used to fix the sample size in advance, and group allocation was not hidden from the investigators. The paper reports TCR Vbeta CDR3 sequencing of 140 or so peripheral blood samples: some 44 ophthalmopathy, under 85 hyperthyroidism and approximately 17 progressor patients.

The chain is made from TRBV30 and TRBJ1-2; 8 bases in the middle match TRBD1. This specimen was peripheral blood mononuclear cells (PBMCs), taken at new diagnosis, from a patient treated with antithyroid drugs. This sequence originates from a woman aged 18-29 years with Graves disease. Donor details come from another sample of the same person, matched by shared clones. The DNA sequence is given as TGTGCCTCGACCGGGACAGGCCCCTATGGCTACACCTTC. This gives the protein CASTGTGPYGYTF.